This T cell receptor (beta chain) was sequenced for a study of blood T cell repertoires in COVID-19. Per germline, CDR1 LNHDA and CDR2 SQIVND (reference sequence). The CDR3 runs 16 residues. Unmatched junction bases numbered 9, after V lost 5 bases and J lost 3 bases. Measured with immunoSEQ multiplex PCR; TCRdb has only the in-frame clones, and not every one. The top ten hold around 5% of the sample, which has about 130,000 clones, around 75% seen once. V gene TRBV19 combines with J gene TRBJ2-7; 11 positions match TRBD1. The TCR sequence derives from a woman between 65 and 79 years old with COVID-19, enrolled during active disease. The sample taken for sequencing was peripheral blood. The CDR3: CASSPELGTGGYEQYF. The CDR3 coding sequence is TGTGCCAGTAGTCCCGAGCTTGGGACAGGGGGCTACGAGCAGTACTTC.